These 26 T cell receptor beta chains originate from one sample sequenced in a study of T cells in localized non-small cell lung cancer. The protocol was immunoSEQ multiplex PCR, while the TCRdb copy is restricted to in-frame clones and leaves out a portion. The sample has about 9,600 clones; around 91% are singletons. Sequenced material: peripheral blood, taken before any cancer treatment. Every receptor here comes from a male donor at least 60 years old with stage III squamous cell lung carcinoma.

With regard to this clone: This sample also contains other DNA sequences that code for the same CDR3. The genes are TRBV4-2 and TRBJ1-1; D possibly corresponds to TRBD1 (5 bases). Germline loops: CDR1 LGHNA, CDR2 YNFKEQ. Trimming shortened V by 0 bases and J by 5 bases, and 13 bases separated the two germline ends. The CDR3 runs 15 residues. The CDR3 DNA is TGTGCCAGCAGCCAAGACCCTCTAGGGGAGACTGAAGCTTTCTTT. Amino acids: CASSQDPLGETEAFF.

The genes are TRBV28 and TRBJ2-1; 15 bases are a match to TRBD2. CDR1 MDHEN and CDR2 SYDVKM come from the germline V gene. The CDR3 spans 17 residues. Trimming cost V 3 bases and J 15 bases; bases outside gene matches: 15. Here the CDR3 reads CASSFPLPGLAGGNLFF. CDR3 bases: TGTGCCAGCAGTTTCCCACTTCCGGGACTAGCGGGGGGAAACCTGTTCTTC.

The V and J genes are TRBV13 and TRBJ2-7; D is ambiguous. CDR3 length: 14 amino acids. The V and J ends lost 6 bases and 6 bases respectively, with 18 bases between them. Germline CDR1 and CDR2: PRHDT and FYEKMQ (reference sequence). The DNA of the CDR3 is TGTGCCAGCAGACTGAGACTTAAGGTCTCCGAGCAGTACTTC. Translated, it gives CASRLRLKVSEQYF.

The chain recombines TRBV5-6 with TRBJ1-1, with D possibly TRBD1 on 6 matching bases. The CDR3 is 17 amino acids. Germline-derived CDR1 and CDR2 are SGHDT and YYEEEE. V was cut by 4 bases and J by 2 bases, with 21 bases left in between. The CDR3 region has the DNA TGTGCCAGCAGCCCTGATGGGGGCAGCACAAGCAACACTGAAGCTTTCTTT. As protein: CASSPDGGSTSNTEAFF.

This clone was counted once. The gene calls are TRBV7-3 and TRBJ2-1; D possibly uses TRBD1 or TRBD2 (7 bases each). V lost 6 bases and J 9 bases, leaving 15 bases between the germline ends. This CDR3 spans 13 amino acids. Germline V gene lookup returns CDR1 SGHTA and CDR2 FQGTGA. The CDR3 spells CASRFRGGGEQFF. In nucleotides, the CDR3 is TGTGCCAGCAGATTCAGGGGGGGCGGTGAGCAGTTCTTC.

V gene TRBV28 combines with J gene TRBJ2-7, with 8 bases fitting TRBD1. The CDR3 contains 15 residues. With V trimmed by 3 bases and J by 0 bases, 4 bases remained unmatched. Germline CDR1 MDHEN, CDR2 SYDVKM. CDR3: CASSFTGTGSYEQYF. In nucleotides, the CDR3 is TGTGCCAGCAGTTTCACCGGGACAGGCTCCTACGAGCAGTACTTC.

The chain employs TRBV18 and TRBJ2-1; TRBD2 aligns across 7 bases. With V trimmed by 3 bases and J by 5 bases, 1 base remained unmatched. CDR1 is KGHSH, CDR2 LQKENI, per germline. The CDR3 is 13 amino acids. The CDR3 region is CASSPGGDNEQFF. The CDR3 coding sequence is TGTGCCAGCTCACCGGGAGGGGACAATGAGCAGTTCTTC.

This chain links TRBV5-1 with TRBJ2-3, with no clear D. Trimming took 0 bases from V and 0 from J, leaving 17 bases between them. CDR1 is SGHRS and CDR2 is YFSETQ in the germline V gene. This CDR3 contains 18 residues. CDR3 sequence: CASSLEVLPGSSTDTQYF. The CDR3 region has the DNA TGCGCCAGCAGCTTGGAGGTCTTACCTGGATCTAGCACAGATACGCAGTATTTT.

The CDR3 sequence is CASQAGGRAQPQHF. The CDR3, as DNA: TGTGCCAGCCAGGCGGGGGGCAGGGCTCAGCCCCAGCATTTT. The chain is built from TRBV10-3 and TRBJ1-5; perhaps TRBD1 as D (6 bases). This CDR3 has 14 residues. Germline lookup yields CDR1 ENHRY and CDR2 SYGVKD. V shed 10 bases and J shed 6 bases, with 19 bases lying between them.

Written as DNA, the CDR3 is TGTGCCAGCAGCTCGGCTAAGACCAGGGACGAGCAGTACTTC. The encoded protein is CASSSAKTRDEQYF. The chain is built from TRBV5-4 and TRBJ2-7; weak D call: TRBD1 (5 bases). Germline V lookup: CDR1 SGHNT, CDR2 YYREEE (reference sequence). With 3 bases removed from V and 5 bases from J, the gap between germline ends came to 15 bases. This CDR3 spans 14 amino acids.

The chain uses TRBV11-2 and TRBJ2-7; 11 nucleotides match TRBD2. The J segment lost 6 bases and the V segment lost 0 bases, leaving 1 base of the junction unmatched. Germline CDR1 and CDR2: SGHAT and FQNNGV. CDR3 size: 14 residues. CDR3 in DNA: TGTGCCAGCAGCTTAGAACTAGCGGGGGTCGAGCAGTACTTC. This codes for CASSLELAGVEQYF.

V and J are TRBV5-1 and TRBJ2-3, with D possibly matching TRBD1 (5 bases). CDR3 size: 13 residues. Germline V gene lookup returns CDR1 SGHRS and CDR2 YFSETQ. Trimming removed 5 bases at V and 1 base at J, with 8 bases between. The CDR3 region has the DNA TGCGCCAGCAGTCAAGGGGGCACAGATACGCAGTATTTT. Protein sequence: CASSQGGTDTQYF.

The chain uses TRBV6-1 and TRBJ2-7; maybe TRBD2 (6 bases). The CDR3 has 14 amino acids. CDR1 is MNHNS, CDR2 SASEGT, per germline. V lost 1 base and J lost 1, with 8 bases in between. The CDR3 DNA sequence: TGTGCCAGCAGTGAAGGGCGGGGATCCTACGAGCAGTACTTC. It encodes CASSEGRGSYEQYF.

The chain is built from TRBV18 and TRBJ1-5; D may be TRBD1 (5 bases). In germline, CDR1 is KGHSH, CDR2 LQKENI. V was cut by 6 bases and J by 7 bases, with 16 bases left in between. The CDR3 runs 14 residues. The CDR3 DNA reads as TGTGCCAGCTCTTCGGGCGCTCAGGGACAGCCCCAGCATTTT. The encoded protein is CASSSGAQGQPQHF.

The rearrangement links TRBV5-6 to TRBJ1-2; no clear D gene. The CDR3 has 12 residues. Trimming stripped 4 bases from V and 2 bases from J, with 6 bases between. Germline CDR1 and CDR2: SGHDT and YYEEEE. DNA of the CDR3: TGTGCCAGCAGCGAAGACAACTATGGCTACACCTTC. Amino acids: CASSEDNYGYTF. Variable domain in full (rest from reference TRBV5-6 and TRBJ1-2): DAGVTQSPTHLIKTRGQQVTLRCSPKSGHDTVSWYQQALGQGPQFIFQYYEEEERQRGNFPDRFSGHQFPNYSSELNVNALLLGDSALYLCASSEDNYGYTFGSGTRLTVV.

The chain combines TRBV5-5 with TRBJ1-5; D possibly corresponds to TRBD1 (5 bases). Germline CDR1 and CDR2: SGHKS and YYEKEE (reference sequence). The CDR3 covers 15 residues. V was shortened by 6 bases and J by 1 base, with 14 bases between the two germline ends. CDR3 bases: TGTGCCAGCACCGATGGAGGGGCGAGCAATCAGCCCCAGCATTTT. It translates to CASTDGGASNQPQHF.

This clone was observed a few times. The chain uses TRBV5-1 and TRBJ2-3, with D possibly TRBD1 on 6 matching bases. The CDR3 length is 14 residues. The V and J ends lost 5 bases and 1 base respectively, with 11 bases between them. Germline V gene lookup returns CDR1 SGHRS and CDR2 YFSETQ. CDR3 sequence (DNA): TGCGCCAGCAGTTACGGACAGTGCACAGATACGCAGTATTTT. Encoded protein: CASSYGQCTDTQYF.

V and J are TRBV28 and TRBJ2-1; the match to TRBD1 covers 10 bases. This CDR3 has 15 amino acids. CDR1 and CDR2 (germline): MDHEN, SYDVKM. V dropped 6 bases and J dropped 12; count of bases not matched to a gene: 14. CDR3 DNA: TGTGCCAGCAGCCCAGCGGGACAGGGGAGAATAGGGCAGTTCTTC. Its protein is CASSPAGQGRIGQFF. Filled out from reference TRBV28 and TRBJ2-1, the complete variable domain reads DVKVTQSSRYLVKRTGEKVFLECVQDMDHENMFWYRQDPGLGLRLIYFSYDVKMKEKGDIPEGYSVSREKKERFSLILESASTNQTSMYLCASSPAGQGRIGQFFGPGTRLTVL.

The chain employs TRBV2 and TRBJ1-6; 9 bases fit TRBD1. The germline CDR1 and CDR2 sequences are SNHLY and FYNNEI. CDR3 length: 15 residues. Trimming removed 0 bases from V and 10 bases from J; junction bases left unmatched: 4. The CDR3 sequence: CASSEAGTGKSPLHF. The CDR3 coding sequence is TGTGCCAGCAGTGAAGCGGGGACAGGGAAATCACCCCTCCACTTT. Using reference TRBV2 and TRBJ1-6 for the parts outside the CDR3, the full variable domain is EPEVTQTPSHQVTQMGQEVILRCVPISNHLYFYWYRQILGQKVEFLVSFYNNEISEKSEIFDDQFSVERPDGSNFTLKIRSTKLEDSAMYFCASSEAGTGKSPLHFGNGTRLTVT.

The chain recombines TRBV2 with TRBJ2-7; D is unclear. CDR3 length: 16 amino acids. Between the trimmed V and J ends, which lost 6 bases and 8 bases, there was a span of 26 bases. The germline V gene has CDR1 SNHLY and CDR2 FYNNEI. The CDR3 bases are TGTGCCAGCAGACAATCGAAGGACGTGACCCCTAACAAGCAGTACTTC. Translated, it gives CASRQSKDVTPNKQYF.

The chain joins TRBV18 to TRBJ2-1; no clear D gene. The CDR3 extends over 13 amino acids. Per germline, CDR1 KGHSH and CDR2 LQKENI. V was trimmed by 6 bases and J by 3 bases, leaving 9 bases between them. The CDR3 DNA reads TGTGCCAGCTCCCCAGGCAGCTACAATGAGCAGTTCTTC. Residues: CASSPGSYNEQFF.

The V and J genes are TRBV7-9 and TRBJ2-1, with D unresolved. V was pared by 1 base and J by 5 bases, with 9 bases between. The germline gives CDR1 SEHNR, CDR2 FQNEAQ (reference sequence). The CDR3 is 14 amino acids. CDR3 protein: CASSLGAKHNEQFF. DNA of the CDR3: TGTGCCAGCAGCTTAGGGGCTAAACACAATGAGCAGTTCTTC. Supplemented by reference TRBV7-9 and TRBJ2-1, the full variable domain reads DTGVSQNPRHKITKRGQNVTFRCDPISEHNRLYWYRQTLGQGPEFLTYFQNEAQLEKSRLLSDRFSAERPKGSFSTLEIQRTEQGDSAMYLCASSLGAKHNEQFFGPGTRLTVL.

This chain uses TRBV2 with TRBJ2-1; D might be TRBD2 (5 bases). With 10 bases removed from V and 7 bases from J, the gap between germline ends came to 20 bases. CDR1 and CDR2 from the germline V gene are SNHLY and FYNNEI. The CDR3 contains 14 residues. The CDR3 coding sequence is TGTGCCACCTCAGGAGGTACATGGTTGAATGAGCAGTTCTTC. Residues: CATSGGTWLNEQFF.

Note on this clone: This sample also contains other DNA sequences that code for the same CDR3. The V and J genes are TRBV6-1 and TRBJ2-1; D might be TRBD1 or TRBD2, each matching 6 bases. This CDR3 has 15 amino acids. Germline V gene lookup returns CDR1 MNHNS and CDR2 SASEGT. Deletions cut 4 bases from V and 9 bases from J, with 19 bases between. In DNA, the CDR3 is TGTGCCAGCAGTGGTCACGGGGGCGCTGGGGGTGAGCAGTTCTTC. Translating gives CASSGHGGAGGEQFF.

This clone was detected once. The CDR3 nucleotides are TGTGCCAGCAGTTACGGTGAAGCTTTCTTT. Translated, it gives CASSYGEAFF. V usage is TRBV6-5 and J usage is TRBJ1-1; no definite D call. With 2 bases removed from V and 7 bases from J, the gap between germline ends came to 2 bases. CDR1 is MNHEY and CDR2 is SVGAGI in the germline V gene. This CDR3 has 10 residues.

This clone appeared once. This rearrangement joins TRBV5-4 to TRBJ2-2; 8 bases agree with TRBD1. This CDR3 has 15 residues. V was clipped by 5 bases and J by 1 base; unmatched bases: 4. From germline, CDR1 is SGHNT and CDR2 YYREEE (reference sequence). CDR3 in amino acids: CASRAGQGNTGELFF. The CDR3 DNA reads TGTGCCAGCAGGGCTGGACAGGGGAACACCGGGGAGCTGTTTTTT. Full variable domain (outside the CDR3, taken from reference TRBV5-4 and TRBJ2-2): ETGVTQSPTHLIKTRGQQVTLRCSSQSGHNTVSWYQQALGQGPQFIFQYYREEENGRGNFPPRFSGLQFPNYSSELNVNALELDDSALYLCASRAGQGNTGELFFGEGSRLTVL.